A selection of T cell receptor beta chains follows, all from one sample in a study of blood T cell repertoires in COVID-19. TCRdb's copy holds only in-frame clones and misses some; the assay was immunoSEQ multiplex PCR. This table holds fewer than 300,000 clones, approximately 90% found once. Sequences were obtained from peripheral blood. The receptors were gathered from a woman in her 50s with COVID-19, enrolled during active disease. CDR3s include the opening cysteine and the closing phenylalanine or tryptophan. The order of the fields is clone size, J gene, V gene, D gene, CDR3 protein, CDR3 DNA. The D gene is left open where the match is weak. Size is omitted from some rows. Given values are once, few, many or a class for expanded clones.

abundance: NA
j_gene: TRBJ1-1
v_gene: TRBV2
d_gene: TRBD1
CDR3aa: CASSVRDRATEAFF
CDR3nt: TGTGCCAGCAGTGTTAGGGACAGGGCCACTGAAGCTTTCTTT

abundance: NA
j_gene: TRBJ2-5
v_gene: TRBV5-5
d_gene: TRBD2
CDR3aa: CASSYSGINGGTQYF
CDR3nt: TGTGCCAGCAGCTATAGCGGGATCAACGGGGGGACCCAGTACTTC

abundance: NA
j_gene: TRBJ2-7
v_gene: TRBV7-6
d_gene: TRBD2
CDR3aa: CASGRGPRGDYEQYF
CDR3nt: TGTGCCAGCGGGAGGGGACCCCGAGGAGATTACGAGCAGTACTTC

abundance: NA
j_gene: TRBJ1-3
v_gene: TRBV3-1/TRBV3-2
d_gene: NA
CDR3aa: CASSHLVGGNTIYF
CDR3nt: TGTGCCAGCAGCCATCTGGTGGGCGGAAACACCATATATTTT

abundance: NA
j_gene: TRBJ2-7
v_gene: TRBV6-1
d_gene: NA
CDR3aa: CASSEPRLTYEQYF
CDR3nt: TGTGCCAGCAGTGAACCCAGGCTCACCTACGAGCAGTACTTC

abundance: NA
j_gene: TRBJ1-1
v_gene: TRBV7-3
d_gene: NA
CDR3aa: CASSLAVPGYAFF
CDR3nt: TGTGCCAGCAGCTTAGCCGTTCCAGGTTATGCTTTCTTT

abundance: NA
j_gene: TRBJ2-1
v_gene: TRBV10-3
d_gene: TRBD2
CDR3aa: CAVTSGRAAFF
CDR3nt: TGTGCCGTGACTAGCGGGAGGGCTGCGTTCTTC

abundance: NA
j_gene: TRBJ2-3
v_gene: TRBV4-2
d_gene: TRBD1
CDR3aa: CASSQETAGTGITDTQYF
CDR3nt: TGTGCCAGCAGCCAAGAAACTGCCGGGACAGGGATCACAGATACGCAGTATTTT

abundance: NA
j_gene: TRBJ1-1
v_gene: TRBV18
d_gene: NA
CDR3aa: CASSPIMASLNTEAFF
CDR3nt: TGTGCCAGCTCACCTATCATGGCATCCTTAAACACTGAAGCTTTCTTT

abundance: NA
j_gene: TRBJ2-7
v_gene: TRBV6-2/TRBV6-3
d_gene: TRBD1
CDR3aa: CASSTGTGARQYF
CDR3nt: TGTGCCAGCAGTACCGGGACAGGGGCGCGGCAGTACTTC

abundance: NA
j_gene: TRBJ2-3
v_gene: TRBV6-5
d_gene: NA
CDR3aa: CASSYGSSDTQYF
CDR3nt: TGTGCCAGCAGTTATGGGAGCTCAGATACGCAGTATTTT

abundance: NA
j_gene: TRBJ2-1
v_gene: TRBV30
d_gene: NA
CDR3aa: CAVPNLRVGSEQFF
CDR3nt: TGTGCCGTCCCGAATCTGCGGGTCGGGTCTGAGCAGTTCTTC

abundance: few
j_gene: TRBJ1-1
v_gene: TRBV18
d_gene: NA
CDR3aa: CASSRNRQINTEAFF
CDR3nt: TGTGCCAGCTCGCGAAACCGACAGATAAACACTGAAGCTTTCTTT

abundance: few
j_gene: TRBJ1-2
v_gene: TRBV4-3
d_gene: NA
CDR3aa: CASSQDSRGRGHTF
CDR3nt: TGCGCCAGCAGCCAAGATTCGCGGGGCCGGGGACACACCTTC

abundance: NA
j_gene: TRBJ2-7
v_gene: TRBV28
d_gene: TRBD1
CDR3aa: CASSSPPGTGAIYEQYF
CDR3nt: TGTGCCAGCAGTTCGCCCCCTGGGACAGGGGCGATCTACGAGCAGTACTTC

abundance: NA
j_gene: TRBJ2-3
v_gene: TRBV10-3
d_gene: TRBD2
CDR3aa: CAIRASGLTDTQYF
CDR3nt: TGTGCCATCAGAGCTAGCGGTCTCACAGATACGCAGTATTTT

abundance: NA
j_gene: TRBJ2-7
v_gene: TRBV5-1
d_gene: TRBD2
CDR3aa: CASSLTGTSGRYEQYF
CDR3nt: TGCGCCAGCAGCTTAACCGGGACTAGCGGGAGGTACGAGCAGTACTTC

abundance: NA
j_gene: TRBJ2-1
v_gene: TRBV12-3/TRBV12-4
d_gene: NA
CDR3aa: CASSPQGSEQFF
CDR3nt: TGTGCCAGCAGTCCTCAGGGTTCCGAGCAGTTCTTC

abundance: NA
j_gene: TRBJ2-7
v_gene: TRBV20-1
d_gene: NA
CDR3aa: CSAEDTYEQYF
CDR3nt: TGCAGTGCTGAGGACACCTACGAGCAGTACTTC

abundance: NA
j_gene: TRBJ2-7
v_gene: TRBV24-1
d_gene: TRBD2
CDR3aa: CATSSSGRGYEQYF
CDR3nt: TGTGCCACCTCATCCAGCGGGAGAGGATACGAGCAGTACTTC

abundance: few
j_gene: TRBJ1-1
v_gene: TRBV29-1
d_gene: NA
CDR3aa: CSDGGVNAGLSTEAFF
CDR3nt: TGCAGCGATGGAGGGGTAAATGCAGGGTTGAGCACTGAAGCTTTCTTT

abundance: NA
j_gene: TRBJ1-1
v_gene: TRBV4-1
d_gene: TRBD1
CDR3aa: CASSYRTGLNTEAFF
CDR3nt: TGCGCCAGCAGCTATCGGACAGGACTGAACACTGAAGCTTTCTTT

abundance: NA
j_gene: TRBJ2-1
v_gene: TRBV18
d_gene: NA
CDR3aa: CASSPEILTGNEQFF
CDR3nt: TGTGCCAGCTCACCTGAGATTTTAACAGGCAATGAGCAGTTCTTC

abundance: NA
j_gene: TRBJ2-2
v_gene: TRBV3-1/TRBV3-2
d_gene: NA
CDR3aa: CASSQDGAAGELFF
CDR3nt: TGTGCCAGCAGCCAAGATGGTGCGGCCGGGGAGCTGTTTTTT

abundance: NA
j_gene: TRBJ1-4
v_gene: TRBV5-5
d_gene: TRBD1
CDR3aa: CASSAGLVGTGLNEKLFF
CDR3nt: TGTGCCAGCAGCGCGGGACTGGTAGGGACAGGGCTTAATGAAAAACTGTTTTTT

abundance: NA
j_gene: TRBJ2-7
v_gene: TRBV28
d_gene: NA
CDR3aa: CASSLAGTTRLYEQYF
CDR3nt: TGTGCCAGCAGTCTCGCGGGCACCACAAGACTCTACGAGCAGTACTTC

abundance: NA
j_gene: TRBJ2-1
v_gene: TRBV7-9
d_gene: TRBD1
CDR3aa: CASSLRRQGADEQFF
CDR3nt: TGTGCCAGCAGCTTAAGGAGACAGGGGGCCGATGAGCAGTTCTTC

abundance: NA
j_gene: TRBJ2-7
v_gene: TRBV4-2
d_gene: TRBD2
CDR3aa: CASSQELAGGSYEQYF
CDR3nt: TGTGCCAGCAGCCAAGAACTAGCGGGAGGTTCCTACGAGCAGTACTTC

abundance: NA
j_gene: TRBJ1-2
v_gene: TRBV5-5
d_gene: NA
CDR3aa: CASSHQNVSPRSANYGYTF
CDR3nt: TGTGCCAGCAGCCATCAAAATGTATCTCCTCGATCAGCTAACTATGGCTACACCTTC